This T cell receptor beta chain was found in a study of blood T cells in healthy people across ages (dated by TCRdb to about 2015). For the wider study: In model experiments, template switching captured roughly one uniquely barcoded TCR beta cDNA molecule for every two T cells. Using deep sequencing normalized with unique cDNA molecular identifiers, the study measured how TCR beta repertoire diversity changes with age. The donors were split into four age groups: young (average about 15 years), middle-aged (nearly 40), aged (about 56) and long-lived (over 75). To avoid experimental bias, donors of different ages were distributed randomly across sequencing lanes. Two additional independent replicas of 1 million unique cDNA reads from the same blood draw were analyzed for two donors (one aged 18 to 29 and one aged 80 or older).

Looking up the germline V gene yields CDR1 SQVTM and CDR2 ANQGSEA. The CDR3 spans 12 residues, from the cysteine through the phenylalanine. The read is trimmed to its CDR3 DNA, 36 bases read in frame from base 1. Relative to germline, V is 4 bases shorter and J is 4 bases shorter, with 8 bases between their ends. Overall study outcomes, separate from this receptor: Because donor CMV infection status was unknown, age-related changes in expanded clonotypes were potentially confounded. Conclusive comparison of naive and antigen-experienced compartments was prevented by the profiling of bulk unsorted PBMCs. The long-lived group showed more naive CD4+ T cells, fewer expanded clones and increased TCR diversity than the aged group, suggesting age selection. There was a strong correlation between observed TCR beta diversity and the percentage of naive T cells measured by flow cytometry. Estimates of total diversity based on one million sequenced T cells were regarded as lower bounds and as underestimates. Observed TCR beta diversity per million T cells fell roughly linearly with age, and a significant reduction was already apparent by age roughly 40.

Library preparation used 5' RACE. The second PCR ran for about 6 to 11 cycles and used a J-beta primer mix along with a sample-barcoded 5' primer. A template-switch 5' adaptor carrying 12 random nucleotides introduced a unique molecular identifier onto each TCR beta cDNA molecule. At least 2.5 million CDR3-containing paired-end reads were obtained from each sample. First-strand cDNA was synthesized from all RNA with the Mint cDNA synthesis kit, primed by a TRBC-specific oligonucleotide. All cDNA was treated with uracil-DNA glycosylase and then went through a first 18-cycle PCR with the universal primers M1SS and BC2_uni_R. The paper's data handling went like this. Normalization of each sample was performed by random selection of 1 million high-quality reads, each carrying a distinct molecular identifier. Instead of being binned into consensus sequences, reads that shared molecular identifiers were thrown out. MiTCR, set to a Q25 quality threshold and the strictest error-elimination algorithm, was used for CDR3 identification, clonotype clustering and error correction. A nonparametric unseen species model with Euler transformation was used to estimate a lower bound on total TCR beta diversity. The raw public reads went through TCRdb reprocessing: fastp at Q25, MiXCR clone calling, in-frame beta chains kept. Records with the same CDR3 protein are collapsed into one entry carrying the most frequent genes and DNA. These V and J calls are TCRdb output, not the study's own analysis. The sample yields 1.5 million to 2 million distinct CDR3 sequences; roughly two fifths were counted once. The ten largest clonotypes hold roughly 23% of the sample.

The roughly 42 donors, aged about 6 to 95 years, were systemically healthy Caucasian individuals from Russia. Each donor gave approximately 9.3 milliliters of peripheral blood, collected into EDTA-treated Vacutainer tubes. Ficoll-Paque density-gradient centrifugation was used to isolate PBMCs, with at least 6.5 million per sample. Total RNA was extracted from PBMCs with Trizol reagent, with at least 6 micrograms obtained per sample. The percentages of naive CD45RAhigh/CD27high T cells were determined by flow cytometry on a PBMC aliquot from every donor. This clonotype was seen at least ten times. The target of this receptor is not known. No quality values exist for individual bases; no much larger clone is one base distant.

The sequence joins TRBV29-1 to TRBJ2-1; the best D guess is TRBD1, with 6 bases matching. What was sequenced was blood. This receptor was identified in a human donor in good health. The DNA sequence follows: TGCAGCGTTGGACAGGTTTACAATGAGCAGTTCTTC. This encodes CSVGQVYNEQFF.